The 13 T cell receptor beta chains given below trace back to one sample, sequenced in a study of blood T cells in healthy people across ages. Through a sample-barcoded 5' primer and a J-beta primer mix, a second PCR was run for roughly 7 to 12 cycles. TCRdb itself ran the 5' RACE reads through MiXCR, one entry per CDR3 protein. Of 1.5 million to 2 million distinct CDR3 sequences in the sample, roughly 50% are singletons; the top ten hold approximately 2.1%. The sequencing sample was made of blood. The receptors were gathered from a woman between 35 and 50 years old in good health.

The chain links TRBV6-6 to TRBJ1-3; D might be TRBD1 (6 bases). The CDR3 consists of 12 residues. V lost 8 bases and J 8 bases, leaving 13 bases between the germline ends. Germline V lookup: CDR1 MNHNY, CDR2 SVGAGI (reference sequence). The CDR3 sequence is CASGNTGYTIYF. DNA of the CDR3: TGTGCCAGCGGTAATACAGGGTACACCATATATTTT.

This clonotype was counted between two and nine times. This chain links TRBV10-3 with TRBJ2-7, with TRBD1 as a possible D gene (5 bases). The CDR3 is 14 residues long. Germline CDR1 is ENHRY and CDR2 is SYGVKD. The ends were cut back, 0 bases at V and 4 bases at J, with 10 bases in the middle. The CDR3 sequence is CAISESIDSYEQYF. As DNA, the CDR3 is TGTGCCATCAGTGAGTCGATAGACAGTTACGAGCAGTACTTC.

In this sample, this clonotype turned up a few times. In nucleotides, the CDR3 is TGCAGTGCTAAAGGGCGGACGTACCAAGAGACCCAGTACTTC. As protein: CSAKGRTYQETQYF. V and J are TRBV20-1 and TRBJ2-5; D remains ambiguous. V lost 4 bases and J lost 0, with 12 bases in between. The CDR3 has 14 amino acids. Germline V gene data show CDR1 as DFQATT and CDR2 as SNEGSKA (reference sequence).

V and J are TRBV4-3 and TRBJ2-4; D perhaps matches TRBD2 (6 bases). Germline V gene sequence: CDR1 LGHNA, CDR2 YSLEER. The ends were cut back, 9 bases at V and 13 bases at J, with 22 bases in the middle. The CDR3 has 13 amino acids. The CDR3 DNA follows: TGCGCCAGATGGGACTCTCCCCAATGTGAGCAGTACTTC. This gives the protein CARWDSPQCEQYF.

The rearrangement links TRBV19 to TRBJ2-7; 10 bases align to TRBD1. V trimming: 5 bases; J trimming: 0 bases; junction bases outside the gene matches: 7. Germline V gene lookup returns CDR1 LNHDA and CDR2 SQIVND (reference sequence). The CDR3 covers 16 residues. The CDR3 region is CASSDPGQGLSYEQYF. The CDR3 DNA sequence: TGTGCCAGTAGTGATCCGGGACAGGGGCTCTCCTACGAGCAGTACTTC.

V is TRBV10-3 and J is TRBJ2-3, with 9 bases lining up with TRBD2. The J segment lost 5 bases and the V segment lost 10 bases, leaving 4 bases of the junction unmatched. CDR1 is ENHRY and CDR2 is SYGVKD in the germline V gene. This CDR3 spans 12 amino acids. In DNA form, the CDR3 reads TGTGCCACCCGCGGGGGGGAAGATACGCAGTATTTT. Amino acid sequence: CATRGGEDTQYF.

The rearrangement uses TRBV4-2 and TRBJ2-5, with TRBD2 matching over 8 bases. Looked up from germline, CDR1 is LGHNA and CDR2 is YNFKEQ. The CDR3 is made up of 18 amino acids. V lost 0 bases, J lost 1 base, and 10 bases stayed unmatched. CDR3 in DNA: TGTGCCAGCAGCCAAGATTATTCGGCGGGGGGCCTCCAAGAGACCCAGTACTTC. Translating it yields CASSQDYSAGGLQETQYF.

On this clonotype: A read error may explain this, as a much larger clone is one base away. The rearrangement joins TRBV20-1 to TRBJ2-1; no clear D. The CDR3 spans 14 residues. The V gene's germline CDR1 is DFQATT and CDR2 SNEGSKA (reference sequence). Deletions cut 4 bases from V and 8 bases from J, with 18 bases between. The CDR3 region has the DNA TGCAGTGCTATAGAGAGTCTCGCCGTCGATGAGCAGTTCTTC. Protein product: CSAIESLAVDEQFF.

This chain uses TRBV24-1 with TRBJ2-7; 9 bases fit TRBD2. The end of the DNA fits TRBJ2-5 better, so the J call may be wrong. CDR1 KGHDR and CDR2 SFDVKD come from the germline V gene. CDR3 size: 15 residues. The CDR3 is CATSVLAGSAETQYF. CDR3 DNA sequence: TGTGCCACCAGTGTTCTAGCGGGGTCCGCGGAGACCCAGTACTTC.

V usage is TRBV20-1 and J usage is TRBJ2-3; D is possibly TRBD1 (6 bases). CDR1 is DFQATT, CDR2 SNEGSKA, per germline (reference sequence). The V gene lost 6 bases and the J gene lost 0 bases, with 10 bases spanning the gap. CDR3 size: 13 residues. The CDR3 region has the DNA TGCAGTGCCCCAGGGGTTAGCACAGATACGCAGTATTTT. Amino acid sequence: CSAPGVSTDTQYF.

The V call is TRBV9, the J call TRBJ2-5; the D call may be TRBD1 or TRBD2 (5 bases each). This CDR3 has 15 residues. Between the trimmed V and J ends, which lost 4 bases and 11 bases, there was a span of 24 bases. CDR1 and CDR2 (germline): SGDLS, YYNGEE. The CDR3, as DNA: TGTGCCAGCAGCCAGACACCGGGACCAAAGGTCGGGCAGTACTTC. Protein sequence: CASSQTPGPKVGQYF.

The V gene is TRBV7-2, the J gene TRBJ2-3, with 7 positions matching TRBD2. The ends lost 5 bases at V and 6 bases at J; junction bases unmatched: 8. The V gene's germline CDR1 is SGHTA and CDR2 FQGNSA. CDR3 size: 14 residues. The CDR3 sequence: CASSRSGGWDTQYF. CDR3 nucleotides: TGTGCCAGCAGCCGATCGGGAGGTTGGGATACGCAGTATTTT.

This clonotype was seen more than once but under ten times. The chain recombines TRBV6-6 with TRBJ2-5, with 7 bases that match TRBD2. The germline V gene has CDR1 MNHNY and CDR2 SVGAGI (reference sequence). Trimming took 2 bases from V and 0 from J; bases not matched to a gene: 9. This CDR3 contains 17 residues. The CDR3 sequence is CASSYPISGGNQETQYF. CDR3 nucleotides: TGTGCCAGCAGTTACCCCATTTCCGGGGGGAACCAAGAGACCCAGTACTTC.